This TCR beta chain originates from a study of cytomegalovirus exposure and HLA in healthy donors. Notes on the study in general: Relative to equally common others, HLA-associated TCR beta chains showed greater clonal expansion in a later analysis.

Regarding donors, all were healthy bone marrow donors. Donors were nominally healthy when sampled, though unrecorded immune exposures were likely. PCR primers comprised 60 Vbeta and 13 Jbeta primers. Only in-frame clones appear in the TCRdb table, and some are missing; sequencing was by immunoSEQ multiplex PCR. The sample yields about 82,000 clones, 60% to 80% seen once. A note on this clone: Its antigen is as yet unknown.

The CDR3 contains 17 residues. The V segment lost 5 bases and the J segment 0 bases; nucleotides outside the gene matches: 9. CDR1 is KGHSH, CDR2 LQKENI, per germline. This receptor was taken from a woman in her 50s in good health and CMV-seropositive. What was sequenced was PBMCs. The rearrangement joins TRBV18 to TRBJ2-1, with TRBD2 identical over 8 bases. CDR3 nucleotide sequence: TGTGCCAGCTCAACCACTAGCGGAGCGAGCTCCTACAATGAGCAGTTCTTC. It yields the protein CASSTTSGASSYNEQFF.